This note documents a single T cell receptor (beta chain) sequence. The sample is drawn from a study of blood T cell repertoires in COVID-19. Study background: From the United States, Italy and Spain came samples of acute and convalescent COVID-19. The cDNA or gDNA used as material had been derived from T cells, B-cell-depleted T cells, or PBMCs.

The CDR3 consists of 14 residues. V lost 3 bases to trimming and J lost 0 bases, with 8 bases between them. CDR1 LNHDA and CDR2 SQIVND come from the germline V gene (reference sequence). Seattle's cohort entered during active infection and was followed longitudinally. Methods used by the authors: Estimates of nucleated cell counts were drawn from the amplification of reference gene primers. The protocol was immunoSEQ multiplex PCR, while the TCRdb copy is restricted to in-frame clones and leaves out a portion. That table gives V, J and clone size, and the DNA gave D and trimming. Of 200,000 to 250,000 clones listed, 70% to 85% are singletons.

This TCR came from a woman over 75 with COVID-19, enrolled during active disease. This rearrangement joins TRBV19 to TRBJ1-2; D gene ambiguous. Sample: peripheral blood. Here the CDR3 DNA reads TGTGCCAGTAGTATGAACGGAGCTAACTATGGCTACACCTTC. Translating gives CASSMNGANYGYTF.